The source of this T cell receptor delta chain is a study of γδ T cells in repeated Plasmodium falciparum infection. Gammadelta T cells were flow-sorted from PBMC into Vgamma9/Vdelta2+ and Vdelta2-negative populations for bulk analysis. This clone was recorded a few times. Its target is not known. TCRdb attributes to this sequence the protein of a much larger clone, which differs from the DNA translation at residue 10; a read error is likely, and the protein displayed is translated from the DNA. TCRdb reanalyzed the multiplex PCR reads using CATT. The sample records more than 70,000 delta-chain clones, 0.85% to 1% being singletons. The CDR3 extends over 24 amino acids. Germline V gene lookup returns CDR1 TSWWSYY and CDR2 QGS. The V and J ends lost 3 bases and 0 bases, in that order; junction bases with no gene match: 29. Study findings and constraints: Waves of new clonotype selection appeared after repeated controlled infections in Vdelta2-negative, largely Vdelta1+, gammadelta T cells.

The receptor comes from a pool of human donors (malaria-infected and uninfected, not separated). V usage is TRDV1 and J usage is TRDJ1; 9 bases align to TRDD3. TCRdb gives no J gene; it was assigned here by matching the DNA to germline. The sequenced material came from gamma-delta T cells from blood. The CDR3 DNA reads TGTGCTCTTGGGGATGCGCTTCCTTCCTGCCAGGTACTGGGGGACTTCGGGTACACCGATAAACTCATCTTT. This gives the protein CALGDALPSCQVLGDFGYTDKLIF.